These 24 T cell receptor beta chains were all obtained from the same sample, sequenced in a study of blood T cells in healthy people across ages. Together with a sample-barcoded 5' primer, a J-beta primer mix was included in a second PCR lasting roughly 6 to 12 cycles. Each CDR3 protein is one row after TCRdb ran MiXCR on the 5' RACE reads. The sample has about 730,000 distinct CDR3 sequences; more than 40% are singletons. Source material: blood. All receptors derive from a woman aged 60 to 75 in good health.

This clonotype was counted a few times. The CDR3 loop is CATAPGATSGGATDTQYF. The DNA of the CDR3 is TGTGCCACCGCACCCGGGGCCACTAGCGGGGGGGCTACAGATACGCAGTATTTT. The chain has TRBV15 and TRBJ2-3; 13 bases align to TRBD2. Trimming cost V 8 bases and J 3 bases; bases outside gene matches: 14. The CDR3 spans 18 residues. Germline CDR1 is LNHNV and CDR2 is YYDKDF (reference sequence).

This chain links TRBV11-2 with TRBJ1-2; 7 nucleotides align to TRBD1. The germline V gene has CDR1 SGHAT and CDR2 FQNNGV. Trimming removed 6 bases from V and 8 bases from J; junction bases left unmatched: 12. This CDR3 has 14 residues. The CDR3 spells CASSPRDSARGYTF. CDR3 DNA: TGTGCCAGCAGTCCGAGGGACAGCGCCAGGGGCTACACCTTC.

This chain connects TRBV6-5 to TRBJ1-2, with 8 positions matching TRBD1. V dropped 2 bases and J dropped 3; count of bases not matched to a gene: 5. The CDR3 has 15 amino acids. Germline values: CDR1 MNHEY, CDR2 SVGAGI. Here the CDR3 DNA reads TGTGCCAGCAGTTACGGACAGGGAATCGACTATGGCTACACCTTC. Translated: CASSYGQGIDYGYTF.

This clonotype has more than one count but fewer than ten. The rearrangement links TRBV5-1 to TRBJ2-3; D may correspond to TRBD1 or TRBD2 (7 bases each). This CDR3 comprises 14 residues. Per germline, CDR1 SGHRS and CDR2 YFSETQ. The V gene lost 6 bases and the J gene lost 3 bases, with 14 bases spanning the gap. The CDR3 bases are TGCGCCAGCACTCAGGGGGGGCAAACAGATACGCAGTATTTT. Translating gives CASTQGGQTDTQYF.

The V call is TRBV24-1, the J call TRBJ2-1; the match to TRBD1 covers 7 bases. Germline V gene sequence: CDR1 KGHDR, CDR2 SFDVKD. This CDR3 region has 13 residues. Trimming removed 5 bases from V and 8 bases from J; junction bases left unmatched: 5. The chain's CDR3 is CATSGRGYDEQFF. Here the CDR3 DNA reads TGTGCCACCAGTGGCAGGGGGTACGATGAGCAGTTCTTC.

This clonotype was observed at least ten times. J is TRBJ2-3 and V is TRBV7-9, with 13 bases lining up with TRBD2. V shed 4 bases, J shed 1 base, and the junction held 5 bases outside the gene matches. The CDR3 runs to 17 residues. Germline lookup yields CDR1 SEHNR and CDR2 FQNEAQ (reference sequence). CDR3 nucleotide sequence: TGTGCCAGCAGCTCAGGGACTAGCGGGGTGGGCACAGATACGCAGTATTTT. Its translation: CASSSGTSGVGTDTQYF.

This clonotype has at least ten counts. The chain combines TRBV24-1 with TRBJ2-3; D is perhaps TRBD2 (5 bases). The CDR3 runs to 14 residues. Germline V gene sequence: CDR1 KGHDR, CDR2 SFDVKD. Trimming took off 3 bases at V and 1 base at J, with 7 bases between the two ends. CDR3 nucleotide sequence: TGTGCCACCAGTGATGGTAGCGGCACAGATACGCAGTATTTT. This encodes CATSDGSGTDTQYF.

This clonotype was counted between two and nine times. The chain combines TRBV7-2 with TRBJ1-2; TRBD1 matches at 7 bases. CDR3 length: 14 residues. Germline V CDR1 and CDR2: SGHTA, FQGNSA. The junction had 4 bases not matched to a gene; V was cut back by 2 bases and J by 4 bases. This CDR3 is CASSLSRTGYGYTF. CDR3 coding DNA: TGTGCCAGCAGCTTATCTAGGACAGGCTATGGCTACACCTTC.

This clonotype appeared a few times. This rearrangement joins TRBV28 to TRBJ2-7; tentative D call: TRBD1 (5 bases). Germline V gene sequence: CDR1 MDHEN, CDR2 SYDVKM. V gave up 5 bases and J gave up 0 bases, with 11 bases separating them. The CDR3 runs 14 residues. CDR3 sequence reads: CASSKTASSYEQYF. The CDR3 DNA reads as TGTGCCAGCAGTAAGACAGCTTCCTCCTACGAGCAGTACTTC.

This clonotype was recorded a few times. This chain connects TRBV3-1 to TRBJ1-5, with unresolved D. V lost 0 bases, J lost 0 bases, and 3 bases lay in between. The germline CDR1 and CDR2 sequences are LGHDT and YNNKEL (reference sequence). This CDR3 region has 14 residues. The CDR3 is CASSQDSSNQPQHF. Written as DNA, the CDR3 is TGTGCCAGCAGCCAAGACAGTAGCAATCAGCCCCAGCATTTT.

The chain links TRBV28 to TRBJ2-5; D is possibly TRBD2 (5 bases). The J call may be faulty, since TRBJ2-7 better matches the DNA end. Germline V gene sequence: CDR1 MDHEN, CDR2 SYDVKM. The CDR3 length is 12 residues. The CDR3: CASRTPGYEQYF. DNA for the CDR3: TGTGCCAGCAGGACTCCGGGGTACGAGCAGTACTTC.

This clonotype was seen a single time. V gene TRBV12-3 or TRBV12-4 combines with J gene TRBJ2-1, with D possibly being TRBD2 (7 bases). The CDR3 extends over 17 amino acids. The V end was cut by 8 bases, the J end by 2 bases, with 22 bases between. This CDR3 is CASSPARGAGTYNEQFF. The CDR3 DNA reads TGTGCCAGCTCCCCCGCCCGGGGGGCCGGGACCTACAATGAGCAGTTCTTC.

The chain links TRBV20-1 to TRBJ1-2; 7 bases align to TRBD1. The CDR3 sequence is 13 residues long. J lost 1 base, V lost 3 bases, and 2 bases had no gene match. Per germline, CDR1 DFQATT and CDR2 SNEGSKA (reference sequence). The CDR3: CSARGTVNYGYTF. The CDR3 nucleotides read TGCAGTGCTAGGGGGACAGTTAACTATGGCTACACCTTC.

The V call is TRBV6-5, the J call TRBJ2-3; D assignment may be TRBD1 or TRBD2 (5 bases each). Trimming left V 0 bases short and J 0 bases short, with 10 bases between. From germline, CDR1 is MNHEY and CDR2 SVGAGI. The length of the CDR3 is 16 residues. CDR3: CASSYSRGLSTDTQYF. The CDR3 DNA follows: TGTGCCAGCAGTTACTCGAGGGGTTTGAGCACAGATACGCAGTATTTT.

The chain recombines TRBV6-5 with TRBJ2-1; D is unresolved. V lost 5 bases and J 7 bases, leaving 9 bases between the germline ends. CDR1 is MNHEY, CDR2 SVGAGI, per germline. The CDR3 runs to 12 residues. CDR3 DNA: TGTGCCAGCAGTGCCGACTGGAATGAGCAGTTCTTC. The encoded protein is CASSADWNEQFF.

The rearrangement links TRBV13 to TRBJ1-2; D might be TRBD1 (6 bases). Trimming left V 5 bases short and J 8 bases short, with 24 bases between. Germline V gene sequence: CDR1 PRHDT, CDR2 FYEKMQ (reference sequence). The CDR3 contains 16 residues. CDR3 DNA: TGTGCCAGCAGCCAACGGACAGTTGTTATCTTTAACGGCTACACCTTC. Translating gives CASSQRTVVIFNGYTF.

The chain employs TRBV2 and TRBJ2-5, with 9 bases identical to TRBD1. Per the germline V gene, CDR1 is SNHLY and CDR2 is FYNNEI. With V trimmed by 8 bases and J by 5 bases, 9 bases remained unmatched. This CDR3 is 14 amino acids long. The CDR3 DNA follows: TGTGCCAGCGCCCGGGACAGGGACTGGGAGACCCAGTACTTC. Its protein is CASARDRDWETQYF.

This chain uses TRBV12-3 or TRBV12-4 with TRBJ2-7, with D possibly matching TRBD2 (6 bases). V was cut by 6 bases and J by 4 bases, with 22 bases left in between. This CDR3 comprises 16 residues. DNA for the CDR3: TGTGCCAGCAGGCGGGGATTTCCTACGTCCTTATACGAGCAGTACTTC. Protein sequence: CASRRGFPTSLYEQYF.

This clonotype was found a few times. The gene calls are TRBV20-1 and TRBJ2-1; a weak D match, TRBD1 (6 bases). Germline loops: CDR1 DFQATT, CDR2 SNEGSKA (reference sequence). With 5 bases removed from V and 5 bases from J, the gap between germline ends came to 13 bases. The CDR3 loop spans 13 amino acids. Here the CDR3 reads CSASGTPHNEQFF. The CDR3 DNA sequence: TGCAGTGCTTCCGGGACACCCCACAATGAGCAGTTCTTC.

V is TRBV9 and J is TRBJ1-5; 8 bases agree with TRBD1. The V gene's germline CDR1 is SGDLS and CDR2 YYNGEE. V trimming: 0 bases; J trimming: 0 bases; junction bases outside the gene matches: 8. The CDR3 runs to 18 residues. The DNA of the CDR3 is TGTGCCAGCAGCGTAGATGGGGGGACAGGTTTTAGCAATCAGCCCCAGCATTTT. It encodes CASSVDGGTGFSNQPQHF. Drawing the rest from reference TRBV9 and TRBJ1-5, the complete variable domain is DSGVTQTPKHLITATGQRVTLRCSPRSGDLSVYWYQQSLDQGLQFLIQYYNGEERAKGNILERFSAQQFPDLHSELNLSSLELGDSALYFCASSVDGGTGFSNQPQHFGDGTRLSIL.

This clonotype was seen once. This chain connects TRBV10-3 to TRBJ2-5; 12 nucleotides match TRBD2. The CDR3 is made up of 15 amino acids. Per the germline V gene, CDR1 is ENHRY and CDR2 is SYGVKD. The V and J ends lost 5 bases and 1 base, in that order; junction bases with no gene match: 2. This CDR3 reads CAISTSGGTQETQYF. The CDR3, as DNA: TGTGCCATCAGTACTAGCGGGGGGACCCAAGAGACCCAGTACTTC.

This clonotype was counted a single time. The rearrangement uses TRBV6-2 or TRBV6-3 and TRBJ2-3; D unclear. Germline values: CDR1 MNHEY, CDR2 SVGEGT. The CDR3 has 12 amino acids. The ends were cut back, 5 bases at V and 4 bases at J, with 7 bases in the middle. CDR3 amino acids: CASSDLADTQYF. DNA for the CDR3: TGTGCCAGCAGTGACTTGGCAGATACGCAGTATTTT.

A few counts support this clonotype. V usage is TRBV2 and J usage is TRBJ1-2, with 7 bases fitting TRBD1. The junction had 10 bases not matched to a gene; V was cut back by 5 bases and J by 4 bases. This CDR3 has 15 residues. The germline V gene has CDR1 SNHLY and CDR2 FYNNEI. The CDR3 loop reads CASSPPGTDSYGYTF. The CDR3 DNA reads TGTGCCAGCAGTCCCCCCGGGACAGATTCCTATGGCTACACCTTC.

A word on this clonotype: The junction differs from germline at one of its ends, possibly a read error. The chain uses TRBV7-9 and TRBJ2-5, with 7 bases identical to TRBD2. The CDR3 is 14 residues long. The germline gives CDR1 SEHNR, CDR2 FQNEAQ (reference sequence). CDR3 bases: TGTGCCGGCAGCTTAGCGGGCATTCAAGAGACCCAGTACTTC. As protein: CAGSLAGIQETQYF. The full variable domain, completed using reference TRBV7-9 and TRBJ2-5, is DTGVSQNPRHKITKRGQNVTFRCDPISEHNRLYWYRQTLGQGPEFLTYFQNEAQLEKSRLLSDRFSAERPKGSFSTLEIQRTEQGDSAMYLCAGSLAGIQETQYFGPGTRLLVL.